Below are 8 T cell receptor beta chains sequenced from a single sample in a study of T cells in Graves' hyperthyroidism and ophthalmopathy. TCR beta CDR3 sequences were amplified from RNA transcripts. The TCR CDR3 was amplified in a first-round RT-PCR using the HTBI primer set. TCRdb reanalysed the multiplex PCR reads using MiXCR and keeps one entry per CDR3 protein. This repertoire shows about 560,000 distinct CDR3 sequences, about a sixth found once; its top ten account for around 19%. Sequenced: blood. All receptors derive from a young woman with Graves' hyperthyroidism.

The chain has TRBV10-3 and TRBJ2-3, with D possibly matching TRBD2 (5 bases). Germline CDR1 ENHRY, CDR2 SYGVKD. The V gene lost 4 bases and the J gene lost 0 bases, with 8 bases spanning the gap. The CDR3 is 14 residues long. The CDR3 region has the DNA TGTGCCATCAGTGGCAGGACTAGCACAGATACGCAGTATTTT. Protein product: CAISGRTSTDTQYF.

This clonotype was seen many times. V usage is TRBV11-2 and J usage is TRBJ2-7, with 9 nucleotides matching TRBD2. The CDR3 totals 15 residues. Trimming took 2 bases from V and 3 from J; bases not matched to a gene: 5. Germline V gene sequence: CDR1 SGHAT, CDR2 FQNNGV. CDR3 nucleotide sequence: TGTGCCAGCAGCTTAACGACACTAGCGGGCTACGAGCAGTACTTC. It codes for CASSLTTLAGYEQYF. Combining the CDR3 with reference TRBV11-2 and TRBJ2-7 gives the whole variable domain EAGVAQSPRYKIIEKRQSVAFWCNPISGHATLYWYQQILGQGPKLLIQFQNNGVVDDSQLPKDRFSAERLKGVDSTLKIQPAKLEDSAVYLCASSLTTLAGYEQYFGPGTRLTVT.

This clonotype has just a few counts. The J gene is TRBJ2-4, the V gene TRBV12-3 or TRBV12-4; D is undetermined. Between the trimmed V and J ends, which lost 5 bases and 0 bases, there was a span of 14 bases. The CDR3 sequence is 16 residues long. The CDR3 bases are TGTGCCAGCAGTCCCACAGACTTTCTAGCCAAAAACATTCAGTACTTC. It is translated as CASSPTDFLAKNIQYF.

This clonotype was detected many times. The chain carries TRBV7-2 and TRBJ1-5; D is undetermined. V was clipped by 1 base and J by 7 bases, with 8 bases between them. The CDR3 has 13 residues. Germline lookup yields CDR1 SGHTA and CDR2 FQGNSA. DNA of the CDR3: TGTGCCAGCAGCTTAGGGGCAGGACAGCCCCAGCATTTT. Its translation: CASSLGAGQPQHF. Together with reference TRBV7-2 and TRBJ1-5, the CDR3 gives the full variable domain: GAGVSQSPSNKVTEKGKDVELRCDPISGHTALYWYRQSLGQGLEFLIYFQGNSAPDKSGLPSDRFSAERTGGSVSTLTIQRTQQEDSAVYLCASSLGAGQPQHFGDGTRLSIL.

The table lists this clonotype with many counts. The chain couples TRBV15 to TRBJ2-1; 10 bases fit TRBD1. Germline V gene sequence: CDR1 LNHNV, CDR2 YYDKDF (reference sequence). There are 16 residues in the CDR3. With V trimmed by 0 bases and J by 4 bases, 3 bases remained unmatched. This CDR3 is CATSREGTGDYNEQFF. In DNA, the CDR3 is TGTGCCACCAGCAGAGAAGGGACAGGGGATTACAATGAGCAGTTCTTC. Full variable domain (missing parts from reference TRBV15 and TRBJ2-1): DAMVIQNPRYQVTQFGKPVTLSCSQTLNHNVMYWYQQKSSQAPKLLFHYYDKDFNNEADTPDNFQSRRPNTSFCFLDIRSPGLGDTAMYLCATSREGTGDYNEQFFGPGTRLTVL.

The sample holds a few counts of this clonotype. The chain joins TRBV3-1 to TRBJ1-6; weak D call: TRBD1 (6 bases). Germline CDR1 LGHDT, CDR2 YNNKEL (reference sequence). Trimming removed 2 bases from V and 12 bases from J, with 14 bases in between. CDR3 length: 14 amino acids. Here the CDR3 reads CASSQSGENRPLHF. CDR3 in DNA: TGTGCCAGCAGCCAATCAGGGGAGAATAGACCCCTCCACTTT.

This clonotype was seen ten or more times. The CDR3 loop reads CASSRPSGSTDTQYF. CDR3 nucleotides: TGTGCCAGCAGCCGGCCGTCAGGGAGCACAGATACGCAGTATTTT. The rearrangement uses TRBV12-3 or TRBV12-4 and TRBJ2-3; tentative D call: TRBD1 (5 bases). The CDR3 extends over 15 amino acids. With 6 bases removed from V and 0 bases from J, the gap between germline ends came to 13 bases.

The chain carries TRBV10-3 and TRBJ1-1, with a weak D call TRBD1 (5 bases). Germline loops: CDR1 ENHRY, CDR2 SYGVKD. The CDR3 runs to 12 residues. Trimming took 9 bases from V and 4 from J, leaving 12 bases between them. CDR3 loop: CAIWTGGTEAFF. The CDR3 DNA reads TGTGCCATTTGGACTGGGGGCACTGAAGCTTTCTTT.